Shown below are 25 T cell receptor beta chains from a single sample sequenced in a study of cytomegalovirus exposure and HLA in healthy donors. Assay used: immunoSEQ multiplex PCR; TCRdb lists only in-frame clones, some missing. This table has 150,000 to 200,000 clones, around 84% appearing once. The sample was PBMCs. The receptors originated from a man aged 18 to 29 in good health and CMV-seropositive.

The sample holds one count of this clone. CDR3 sequence reads: CASSLQGFAEEKLFF. For the CDR3, the DNA is TGCGCCAGCAGCTTACAGGGATTTGCGGAAGAAAAACTGTTTTTT. This rearrangement joins TRBV5-1 to TRBJ1-4; D possibly corresponds to TRBD1 (6 bases). Germline V gene sequence: CDR1 SGHRS, CDR2 YFSETQ. This CDR3 is 15 amino acids long. Trimming removed 2 bases at V and 8 bases at J, with 16 bases between.

The rearrangement uses TRBV6-1 and TRBJ1-4; no definite D call. The germline V gene has CDR1 MNHNS and CDR2 SASEGT. The CDR3 totals 12 residues. V lost 7 bases, J lost 8 bases, and 11 bases lay in between. CDR3 DNA: TGTGCCAGCACTGGAGGGTGGGAAAAACTGTTTTTT. Its translation: CASTGGWEKLFF.

Turning to this clone: Other nucleotide sequences from this sample produce the same CDR3. The chain has TRBV7-9 and TRBJ2-1; 7 bases line up with TRBD1. With 1 base clipped from V and 1 base from J, the junction kept 1 base outside the gene matches. Germline V lookup: CDR1 SEHNR, CDR2 FQNEAQ (reference sequence). This CDR3 is 15 amino acids long. The chain's CDR3 is CASSLGQGSYNEQFF. In DNA form, the CDR3 reads TGTGCCAGCAGCTTAGGACAGGGATCCTACAATGAGCAGTTCTTC.

This clone was seen just once. This chain connects TRBV29-1 to TRBJ2-2, with 8 bases that match TRBD2. The CDR3 covers 14 residues. V trimming: 4 bases; J trimming: 6 bases; junction bases outside the gene matches: 7. The germline V gene encodes CDR1 SQVTM and CDR2 ANQGSEA. The CDR3 DNA is TGCAGCGTTGTCTTCGCGGGAGGTCCCGGGGAGCTGTTTTTT. Residues: CSVVFAGGPGELFF.

The J gene is TRBJ2-1, the V gene TRBV11-2; no clear D. Looked up from germline, CDR1 is SGHAT and CDR2 is FQNNGV. The CDR3 runs to 15 residues. V was cut by 3 bases and J by 9 bases, with 18 bases left in between. CDR3 sequence (DNA): TGTGCCAGCAGCTTGATGTCGAGCTCCTACGGTGAGCAGTTCTTC. It encodes CASSLMSSSYGEQFF.

The chain has TRBV28 and TRBJ2-7; 15 bases are shared with TRBD2. CDR3 length: 18 amino acids. Unmatched junction bases numbered 11, after V lost 5 bases and J lost 3 bases. Germline values: CDR1 MDHEN, CDR2 SYDVKM. The CDR3 spells CASSTSGTSGRLRYEQYF. In DNA, the CDR3 is TGTGCCAGCAGTACCTCCGGGACTAGCGGGAGGTTACGCTACGAGCAGTACTTC.

J is TRBJ2-7 and V is TRBV5-1; 8 nucleotides line up with TRBD2. Germline CDR1 and CDR2: SGHRS and YFSETQ. V lost 4 bases to trimming and J lost 5 bases; unmatched junction nucleotides: 14. This CDR3 is built from 16 residues. The CDR3 DNA reads as TGCGCCAGCAGCGACATCGGGGGGGGGTGGCAGGACGAGCAGTACTTC. This gives the protein CASSDIGGGWQDEQYF.

This clone was seen once. The chain recombines TRBV4-2 with TRBJ1-1; no clear D. The germline gives CDR1 LGHNA, CDR2 YNFKEQ. The CDR3 covers 12 residues. The ends were cut back, 0 bases at V and 12 bases at J, with 11 bases in the middle. The chain's CDR3 is CASSQDRREPFF. CDR3 nucleotide sequence: TGTGCCAGCAGCCAAGATAGGAGGGAACCTTTCTTT.

The chain joins TRBV27 to TRBJ2-7; D is possibly TRBD2 (6 bases). The length of the CDR3 is 14 residues. Trimming cost V 2 bases and J 2 bases, with 10 bases left between them. CDR1 is MNHEY and CDR2 is SMNVEV in the germline V gene (reference sequence). CDR3 in amino acids: CASSLRGMTYEQYF. The DNA of the CDR3 is TGTGCCAGCAGTTTACGGGGGATGACCTACGAGCAGTACTTC.

The chain is built from TRBV28 and TRBJ2-5; TRBD2 aligns across 7 bases. CDR1 and CDR2 (germline): MDHEN, SYDVKM. V lost 7 bases and J lost 7; bases outside the gene matches: 12. The CDR3 consists of 14 residues. The CDR3 loop reads CASTQAGREWTQYF. CDR3 DNA: TGTGCCAGCACCCAAGCGGGAAGGGAATGGACCCAGTACTTC.

The rearrangement uses TRBV11-3 and TRBJ2-7, with a weak D call TRBD1 (6 bases). The CDR3 runs to 16 residues. V was trimmed by 1 base and J by 3 bases, leaving 16 bases between them. Germline lookup yields CDR1 SGHNT and CDR2 YENEEA. This CDR3 reads CASSLGSWDINYEQYF. CDR3 DNA: TGTGCCAGCAGCTTAGGCTCGTGGGACATTAACTACGAGCAGTACTTC.

The gene calls are TRBV2 and TRBJ2-3; 16 bases line up with TRBD2. The length of the CDR3 is 16 residues. From germline, CDR1 is SNHLY and CDR2 FYNNEI. Germline trimming cut 8 bases from V and 2 bases from J; bases unmatched to any gene: 4. The CDR3 region has the DNA TGTGCCAGCGGGGGACTAGCGGGGGGGCCCACAGATACGCAGTATTTT. Translating gives CASGGLAGGPTDTQYF.

The V gene is TRBV30, the J gene TRBJ2-2, with D perhaps TRBD2 (5 bases). The germline V gene encodes CDR1 GTSNPN and CDR2 SVGIG (reference sequence). CDR3 length: 13 residues. V lost 0 bases and J 6 bases, leaving 8 bases between the germline ends. CDR3 protein: CAWSVGEAGELFF. For the CDR3, the DNA is TGTGCCTGGAGTGTCGGGGAAGCCGGGGAGCTGTTTTTT.

The count of this clone is one. The V call is TRBV10-2, the J call TRBJ2-7; 8 nucleotides match TRBD1. After removal of 5 bases from V and 3 bases from J, the junction contained 6 bases not matched to a gene. The CDR3 has 14 residues. Germline CDR1 and CDR2: WSHSY and SAAADI. The CDR3 spells CASSSQGANYEQYF. CDR3 bases: TGCGCCAGCAGTTCGCAGGGGGCTAACTACGAGCAGTACTTC.

This clone was recorded many times. The V and J genes are TRBV7-2 and TRBJ1-3; D unresolved. The CDR3 extends over 16 amino acids. Germline CDR1 SGHTA, CDR2 FQGNSA. Trimming cost V 2 bases and J 0 bases, with 11 bases left between them. CDR3: CASSLNLVSSGNTIYF. For the CDR3, the DNA is TGTGCCAGCAGCTTAAACCTAGTGAGCTCTGGAAACACCATATATTTT.

The count of this clone is one. The chain combines TRBV28 with TRBJ1-1; possibly TRBD1 for D (5 bases). V gave up 8 bases and J gave up 0 bases, with 7 bases separating them. From germline, CDR1 is MDHEN and CDR2 SYDVKM. This CDR3 contains 12 residues. The CDR3 DNA is TGTGCCAGCGGGGGGGTGAACACTGAAGCTTTCTTT. Encoded protein: CASGGVNTEAFF.

The chain joins TRBV2 to TRBJ1-1; no clear D gene. The length of the CDR3 is 13 residues. Trimming left V 1 base short and J 4 bases short, with 7 bases between. Germline V gives CDR1 SNHLY, CDR2 FYNNEI. CDR3 sequence: CASSEGLGTEAFF. For the CDR3, the DNA is TGTGCCAGCAGTGAAGGGCTAGGCACTGAAGCTTTCTTT.

The chain has TRBV19 and TRBJ2-1; the D is unclear. This CDR3 has 15 residues. V shed 6 bases and J shed 5 bases, with 17 bases lying between them. CDR1 and CDR2 (germline): LNHDA, SQIVND (reference sequence). The chain's CDR3 is CASSLTLTAHNEQFF. CDR3 coding DNA: TGTGCCAGTAGCCTTACCCTGACTGCCCACAATGAGCAGTTCTTC.

V and J are TRBV9 and TRBJ1-2; 7 bases match TRBD1. The V gene's germline CDR1 is SGDLS and CDR2 YYNGEE. Losses at the gene ends were 3 bases for V and 0 bases for J; bases not matched to a gene: 5. The CDR3 contains 15 residues. CDR3 residues: CASSAPGTANYGYTF. In DNA, the CDR3 is TGTGCCAGCAGCGCACCCGGGACAGCTAACTATGGCTACACCTTC.

J is TRBJ2-5 and V is TRBV9, with TRBD1 matching 10 bases. The CDR3 is 16 amino acids. Trimming cost V 4 bases and J 8 bases; bases outside gene matches: 14. Per the germline V gene, CDR1 is SGDLS and CDR2 is YYNGEE. The CDR3 spells CASSLGVGTGVNTQYF. CDR3 coding DNA: TGTGCCAGCAGCCTAGGGGTCGGGACAGGGGTAAATACCCAGTACTTC.

This clone turned up a few times. The V call is TRBV9, the J call TRBJ1-2; the match to TRBD1 covers 8 bases. V lost 4 bases to trimming and J lost 8 bases; unmatched junction nucleotides: 13. CDR3 length equals 15 residues. From germline, CDR1 is SGDLS and CDR2 YYNGEE. CDR3 in DNA: TGTGCCAGCAGCCCAGGGGGGCGACAGGGGAAAGGCTACACCTTC. Protein sequence: CASSPGGRQGKGYTF.

The CDR3 nucleotides are TGTGCCAGCAGTTTCGGTGCTCGATACTACAATGAGCAGTTCTTC. Amino acid sequence: CASSFGARYYNEQFF. The chain employs TRBV27 and TRBJ2-1; D is undetermined. The CDR3 runs 15 residues. Germline V gives CDR1 MNHEY, CDR2 SMNVEV (reference sequence). Trimming left V 3 bases short and J 3 bases short, with 12 bases between.

This chain joins TRBV7-9 and TRBJ2-7, with 8 bases that match TRBD2. This CDR3 has 14 amino acids. V lost 1 base, J lost 3 bases, and 2 bases stayed unmatched. The germline V gene has CDR1 SEHNR and CDR2 FQNEAQ (reference sequence). The CDR3 reads CASSLEGLVYEQYF. DNA of the CDR3: TGTGCCAGCAGCTTAGAGGGACTAGTCTACGAGCAGTACTTC.

This rearrangement joins TRBV28 to TRBJ1-1; a weak D match, TRBD1 (6 bases). V gave up 5 bases and J gave up 1 base, with 14 bases separating them. The germline gives CDR1 MDHEN, CDR2 SYDVKM. The CDR3 is 15 amino acids. CDR3: CASSPWDTRNTEAFF. The CDR3 nucleotides read TGTGCCAGCAGTCCCTGGGACACGAGGAACACTGAAGCTTTCTTT.

The gene calls are TRBV9 and TRBJ2-3, with D maybe TRBD2 (5 bases). Germline CDR1 SGDLS, CDR2 YYNGEE. The CDR3 covers 17 residues. Trimming took 0 bases from V and 0 from J, leaving 14 bases between them. The CDR3 nucleotides are TGTGCCAGCAGCGTAGCTAATAGCGAGTATAGCACAGATACGCAGTATTTT. It specifies CASSVANSEYSTDTQYF.